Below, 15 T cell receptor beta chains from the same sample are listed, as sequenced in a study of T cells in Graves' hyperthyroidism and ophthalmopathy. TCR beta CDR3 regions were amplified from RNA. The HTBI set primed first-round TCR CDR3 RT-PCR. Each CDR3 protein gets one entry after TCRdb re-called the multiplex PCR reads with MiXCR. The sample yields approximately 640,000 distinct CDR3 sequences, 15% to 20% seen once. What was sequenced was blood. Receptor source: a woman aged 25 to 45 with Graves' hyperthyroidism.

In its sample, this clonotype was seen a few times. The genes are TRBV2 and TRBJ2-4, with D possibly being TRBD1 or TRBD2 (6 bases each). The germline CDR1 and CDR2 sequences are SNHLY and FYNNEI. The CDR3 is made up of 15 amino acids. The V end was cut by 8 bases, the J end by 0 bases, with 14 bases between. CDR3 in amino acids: CASGRTDLAKNIQYF. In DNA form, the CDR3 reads TGTGCCAGCGGGAGGACAGACTTAGCCAAAAACATTCAGTACTTC.

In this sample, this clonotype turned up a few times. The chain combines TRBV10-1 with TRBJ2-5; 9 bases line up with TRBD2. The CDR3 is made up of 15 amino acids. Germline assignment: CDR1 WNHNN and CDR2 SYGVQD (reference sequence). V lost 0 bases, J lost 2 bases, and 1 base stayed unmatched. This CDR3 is CASSESLAGQETQYF. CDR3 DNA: TGCGCCAGCAGTGAGTCGCTAGCGGGGCAAGAGACCCAGTACTTC.

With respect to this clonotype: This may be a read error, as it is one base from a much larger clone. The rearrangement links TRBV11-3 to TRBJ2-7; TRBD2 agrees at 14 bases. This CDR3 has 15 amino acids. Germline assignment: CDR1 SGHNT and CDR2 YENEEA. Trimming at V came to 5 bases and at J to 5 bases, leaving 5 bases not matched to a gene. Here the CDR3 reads CASSPKTSGGDEQYF. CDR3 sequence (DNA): TGTGCCAGCAGCCCCAAGACTAGCGGGGGGGACGAGCAGTACTTC. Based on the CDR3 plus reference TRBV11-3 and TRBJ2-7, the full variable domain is EAGVVQSPRYKIIEKKQPVAFWCNPISGHNTLYWYLQNLGQGPELLIRYENEEAVDDSQLPKDRFSAERLKGVDSTLKIQPAELGDSAVYLCASSPKTSGGDEQYFGPGTRLTVT.

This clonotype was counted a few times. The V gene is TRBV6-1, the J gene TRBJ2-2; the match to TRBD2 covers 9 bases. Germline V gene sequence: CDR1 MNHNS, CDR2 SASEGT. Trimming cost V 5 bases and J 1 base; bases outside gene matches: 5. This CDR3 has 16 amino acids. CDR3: CASSLIAGENTGELFF. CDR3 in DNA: TGTGCCAGCAGTTTAATAGCGGGAGAGAACACCGGGGAGCTGTTTTTT.

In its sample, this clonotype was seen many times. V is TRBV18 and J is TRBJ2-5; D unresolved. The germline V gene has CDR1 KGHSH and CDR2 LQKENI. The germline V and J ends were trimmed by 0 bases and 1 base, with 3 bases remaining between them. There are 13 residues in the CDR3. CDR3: CASSPPSQETQYF. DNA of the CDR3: TGTGCCAGCTCACCACCCAGCCAAGAGACCCAGTACTTC.

The CDR3 sequence: CATSSGRSHNEQFF. CDR3 bases: TGTGCCACCAGCAGCGGGAGATCCCACAATGAGCAGTTCTTC. V usage is TRBV15 and J usage is TRBJ2-1, with a tentative D call TRBD2 (6 bases). V lost 3 bases, J lost 5 bases, and 11 bases lay in between. The CDR3 totals 14 residues. Germline V CDR1 and CDR2: LNHNV, YYDKDF (reference sequence).

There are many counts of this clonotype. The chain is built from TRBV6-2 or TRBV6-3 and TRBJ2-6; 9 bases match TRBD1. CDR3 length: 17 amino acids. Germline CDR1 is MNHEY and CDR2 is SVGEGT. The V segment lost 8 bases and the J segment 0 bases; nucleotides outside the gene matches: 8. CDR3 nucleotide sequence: TGTGCCAGCGGGCAACAGGGGGCAAGCTCTGGGGCCAACGTCCTGACTTTC. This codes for CASGQQGASSGANVLTF.

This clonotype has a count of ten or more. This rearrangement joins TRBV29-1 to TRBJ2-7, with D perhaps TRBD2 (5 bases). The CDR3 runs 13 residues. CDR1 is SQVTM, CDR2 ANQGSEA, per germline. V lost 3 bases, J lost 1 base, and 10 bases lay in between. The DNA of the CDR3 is TGCAGCGTTGAGGAAGGGAGTTCCTACGAGCAGTACTTC. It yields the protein CSVEEGSSYEQYF.

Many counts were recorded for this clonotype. As DNA, the CDR3 is TGTGCCACCCGAGGGGGGACCGATTATAATGAGCAGTTCTTC. Amino acid sequence: CATRGGTDYNEQFF. This chain uses TRBV6-2 or TRBV6-3 with TRBJ2-1; either TRBD1 or TRBD2 may fit D (6 bases each). Trimming cost V 10 bases and J 7 bases, with 20 bases left between them. Germline CDR1 reads MNHEY; CDR2 reads SVGEGT. CDR3 length equals 14 residues.

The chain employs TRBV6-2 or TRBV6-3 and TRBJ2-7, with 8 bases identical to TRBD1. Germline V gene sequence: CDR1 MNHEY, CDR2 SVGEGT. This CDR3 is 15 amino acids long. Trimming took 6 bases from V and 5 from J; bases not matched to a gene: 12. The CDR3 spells CASSSPGQGPHEQYF. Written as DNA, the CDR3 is TGTGCCAGCAGCTCCCCAGGACAGGGTCCACACGAGCAGTACTTC.

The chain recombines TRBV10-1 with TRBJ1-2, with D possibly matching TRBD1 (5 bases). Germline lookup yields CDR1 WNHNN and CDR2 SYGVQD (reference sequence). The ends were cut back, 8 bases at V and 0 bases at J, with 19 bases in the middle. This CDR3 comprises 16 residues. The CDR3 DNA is TGCGCCAGCCTGAGGGGAGGTACAAAAGCTAACTATGGCTACACCTTC. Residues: CASLRGGTKANYGYTF.

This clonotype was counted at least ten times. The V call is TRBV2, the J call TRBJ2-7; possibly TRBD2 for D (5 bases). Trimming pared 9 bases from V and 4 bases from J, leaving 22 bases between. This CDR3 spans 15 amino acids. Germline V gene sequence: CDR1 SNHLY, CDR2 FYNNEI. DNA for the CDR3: TGTGCCAGAGACGAGGGCTCAACAAAAAAGTACGAGCAGTACTTC. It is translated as CARDEGSTKKYEQYF.

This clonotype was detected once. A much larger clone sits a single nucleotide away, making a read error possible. In DNA form, the CDR3 reads TGTGCCAGCAGTAGGAGCAGGACAGGGATCACTGAAGCTTTCTTT. It specifies CASSRSRTGITEAFF. The rearrangement uses TRBV2 and TRBJ1-1; TRBD1 matches 8 bases. Germline CDR1 SNHLY, CDR2 FYNNEI. The CDR3 spans 15 residues. Unmatched junction bases numbered 9, after V lost 5 bases and J lost 4 bases.

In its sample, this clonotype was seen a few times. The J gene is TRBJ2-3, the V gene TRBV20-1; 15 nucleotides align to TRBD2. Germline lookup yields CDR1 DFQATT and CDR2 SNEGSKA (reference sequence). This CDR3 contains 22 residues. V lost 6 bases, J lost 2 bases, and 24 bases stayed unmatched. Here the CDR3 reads CSAEAPDRGTSGRTRYTDTQYF. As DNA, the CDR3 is TGCAGTGCAGAGGCCCCGGATCGCGGGACTAGCGGGAGGACACGATACACAGATACGCAGTATTTT.

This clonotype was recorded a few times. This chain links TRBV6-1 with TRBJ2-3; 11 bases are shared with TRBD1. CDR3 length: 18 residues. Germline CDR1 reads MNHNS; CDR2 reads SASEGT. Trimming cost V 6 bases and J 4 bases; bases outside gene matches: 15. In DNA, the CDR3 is TGTGCCAGCAGCCCCGTGCGCCGGGACAGGGGGGTAGCAGATACGCAGTATTTT. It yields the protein CASSPVRRDRGVADTQYF.